This paragraph covers one T cell receptor beta chain sequence. Its target antigen remains unknown. No per-base quality is available; no much larger clone lies one base away. To prepare the library, RT-PCR was applied. TCRdb lists the instrument as Illumina HiSeq 2500. Clones were called with MiXCR by TCRdb after fastp trimmed the public reads at Q25, and only in-frame beta chains were retained. Rows merge per CDR3 protein into single entries with the most common DNA and genes. For this sample the table gives under 850,000 distinct CDR3 sequences, of which under 20% were detected only once. The ten top clones hold approximately 10% of the sample. This record comes from a study of response to subunit inactivated influenza vaccine (dated by TCRdb to the late 2010s). In the study overall: Deep quantitative T cell receptor repertoire profiling was used in the study to track responses to a trivalent subunit inactivated influenza vaccine.

The paper as a whole reports these results and caveats: It was suggested by the authors that each seasonal influenza vaccination may recruit only a limited number of new T cells.

Sequencing used PBMCs from blood, obtained roughly 5 days after vaccination. This receptor was obtained from a man in his forties or fifties who received an inactivated influenza vaccine. Donor details come from another sample of the same person, matched by shared clones.

The encoded CDR3 is CSANQGGGNEQFF. The DNA is TGCAGTGCTAATCAGGGCGGGGGCAATGAGCAGTTCTTC. Here the chain combines TRBV20-1 and TRBJ2-1, with 7 junctional bases fitting TRBD2. The CDR3 sequence holds 13 residues, the cysteine and phenylalanine included. The kept DNA is CDR3 alone, 39 bases in frame from the first base. The germline V end is reduced by 4 bases and the J end by 6 bases; junction bases left unmatched: 6. For CDR1 and CDR2, the germline V gene (reference sequence) lists DFQATT and SNEGSKA.